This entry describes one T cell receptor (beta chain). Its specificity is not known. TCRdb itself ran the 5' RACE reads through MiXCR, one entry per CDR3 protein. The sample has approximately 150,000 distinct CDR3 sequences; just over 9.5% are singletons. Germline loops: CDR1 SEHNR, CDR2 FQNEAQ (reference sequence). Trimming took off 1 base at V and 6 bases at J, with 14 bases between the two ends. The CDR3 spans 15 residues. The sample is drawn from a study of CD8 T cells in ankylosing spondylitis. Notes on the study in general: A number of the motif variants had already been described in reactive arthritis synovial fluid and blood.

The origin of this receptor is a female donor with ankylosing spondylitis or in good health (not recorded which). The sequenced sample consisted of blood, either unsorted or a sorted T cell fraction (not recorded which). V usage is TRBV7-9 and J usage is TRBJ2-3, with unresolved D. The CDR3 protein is CASSLVFQETDTQYF. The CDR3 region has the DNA TGTGCCAGCAGCTTAGTGTTTCAGGAAACGGATACGCAGTATTTT.